The rows below give T cell receptor beta chains drawn from one sample of a study of cytomegalovirus exposure and HLA in healthy donors. Produced via immunoSEQ multiplex PCR; TCRdb's table is partial and in-frame only. The sample contains 120,000 or so clones, about 70% of which appear only once. Sequencing was carried out using PBMCs. These receptors were obtained from a woman aged 40 to 49 in good health and CMV-seronegative. Each CDR3 is given without its conserved first and last residue. Fields, in order: J gene, V gene, CDR3 protein.

TRBJ2-1 TRBV4-1 ASSQDKSPLAGATYNEQF
TRBJ2-1 TRBV7-8 ASSAPERDWNEQF
TRBJ2-2 TRBV29-1 SVGWGLTNTGELF
TRBJ1-5 TRBV27 ASSLRSQGSNQPQH
TRBJ2-5 TRBV30 AWSVPGVGKTQY
TRBJ1-1 TRBV5-6 ASSRNRWAFLAF
TRBJ1-1 TRBV4-1 ASSQDTVNTEAF
TRBJ2-7 TRBV10-3 AISGAGQSVYEQY
TRBJ2-3 TRBV6-1 ATLGTSGDTQY
TRBJ1-1 TRBV4-1 ATRDVRGTNTEAF
TRBJ2-7 TRBV11-1 ASSLGLAGGTYEQY
TRBJ2-3 TRBV6-6 ASNAGTDTQY
TRBJ2-1 TRBV2 ASSEALLDGEEQF
TRBJ1-4 TRBV6-5 ASSSRQGVYEKLF
TRBJ1-2 TRBV4-1 ASSPGEGYT
TRBJ2-2 TRBV7-2 ASSPVGGLSGELF
TRBJ2-1 TRBV27 ASSLGTTGSGEQF
TRBJ1-2 TRBV4-1 ASSQDGLGVDGYT
TRBJ1-4 TRBV30 ASSDRGGQKLF
TRBJ2-7 TRBV6-5 ASSYSGLATYEQY
TRBJ1-1 TRBV14 ASSYGGVTAF
TRBJ2-1 TRBV2 ASTREGVYNEQF
TRBJ1-4 TRBV6-1 ASRPGHRSEKLF
TRBJ1-1 TRBV7-2 ASSLNGGGTEAF
TRBJ2-5 TRBV7-9 ASSVMTGEETQY
TRBJ2-3 TRBV25-1 ASSGDRATDTQY